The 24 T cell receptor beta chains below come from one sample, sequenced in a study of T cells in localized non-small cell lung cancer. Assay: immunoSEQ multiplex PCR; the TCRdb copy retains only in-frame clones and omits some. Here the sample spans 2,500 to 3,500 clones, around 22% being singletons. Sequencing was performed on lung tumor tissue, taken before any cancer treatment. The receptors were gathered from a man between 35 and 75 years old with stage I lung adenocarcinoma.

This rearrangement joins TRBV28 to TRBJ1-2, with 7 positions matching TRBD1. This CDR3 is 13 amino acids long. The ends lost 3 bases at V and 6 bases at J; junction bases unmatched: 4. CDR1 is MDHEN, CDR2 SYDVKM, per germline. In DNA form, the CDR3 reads TGTGCCAGCAGTTTTCAGGGGGAGGATGGCTACACCTTC. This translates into CASSFQGEDGYTF.

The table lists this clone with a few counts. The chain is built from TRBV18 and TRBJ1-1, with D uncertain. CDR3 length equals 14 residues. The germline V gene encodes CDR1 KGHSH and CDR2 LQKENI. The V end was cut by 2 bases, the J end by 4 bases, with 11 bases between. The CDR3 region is CASSPTEVFTEAFF. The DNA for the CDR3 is TGTGCCAGCTCACCAACCGAGGTGTTCACTGAAGCTTTCTTT. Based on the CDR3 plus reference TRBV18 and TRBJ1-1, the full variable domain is NAGVMQNPRHLVRRRGQEARLRCSPMKGHSHVYWYRQLPEEGLKFMVYLQKENIIDESGMPKERFSAEFPKEGPSILRIQQVVRGDSAAYFCASSPTEVFTEAFFGQGTRLTVV.

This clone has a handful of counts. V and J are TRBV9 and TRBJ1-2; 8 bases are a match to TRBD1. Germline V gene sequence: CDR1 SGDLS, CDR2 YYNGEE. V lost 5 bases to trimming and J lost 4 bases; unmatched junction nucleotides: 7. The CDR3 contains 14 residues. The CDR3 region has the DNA TGTGCCAGCAGGCCTACAGGGGGAGGCTATGGCTACACCTTC. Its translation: CASRPTGGGYGYTF.

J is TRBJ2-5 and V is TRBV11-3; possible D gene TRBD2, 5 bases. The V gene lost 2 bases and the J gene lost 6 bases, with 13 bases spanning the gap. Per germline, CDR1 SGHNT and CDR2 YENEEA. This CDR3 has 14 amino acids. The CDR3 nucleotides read TGTGCCAGCAGCTTATTCGGCGGGCTGCAGACCCAGTACTTC. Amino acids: CASSLFGGLQTQYF.

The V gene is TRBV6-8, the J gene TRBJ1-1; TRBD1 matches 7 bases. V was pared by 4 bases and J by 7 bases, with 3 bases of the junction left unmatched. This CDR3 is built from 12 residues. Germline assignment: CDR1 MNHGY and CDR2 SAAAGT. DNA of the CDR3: TGTGCCAGCAGTTCGGGACAGCGTGAAGCTTTCTTT. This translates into CASSSGQREAFF.

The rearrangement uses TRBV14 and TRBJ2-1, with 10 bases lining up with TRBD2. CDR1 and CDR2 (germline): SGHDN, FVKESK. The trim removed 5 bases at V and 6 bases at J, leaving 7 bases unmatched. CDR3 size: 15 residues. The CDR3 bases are TGTGCCAGCAGCTTAGGACTAGCGGCCAGCAATGAGCAGTTCTTC. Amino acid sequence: CASSLGLAASNEQFF.

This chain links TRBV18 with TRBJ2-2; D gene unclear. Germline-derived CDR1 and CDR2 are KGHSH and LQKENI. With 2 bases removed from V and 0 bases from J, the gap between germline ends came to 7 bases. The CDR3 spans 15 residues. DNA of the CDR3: TGTGCCAGCTCACCAAGGGCGGCGAACACCGGGGAGCTGTTTTTT. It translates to CASSPRAANTGELFF.

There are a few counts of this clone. In DNA, the CDR3 is TGTGCCAGCAGCCCCAGTCGGAGGGATGAAAAACTGTTTTTT. Its translation: CASSPSRRDEKLFF. The rearrangement links TRBV11-3 to TRBJ1-4; D call uncertain. V was trimmed by 5 bases and J by 6 bases, leaving 13 bases between them. The CDR3 extends over 14 amino acids. Germline V gene data show CDR1 as SGHNT and CDR2 as YENEEA.

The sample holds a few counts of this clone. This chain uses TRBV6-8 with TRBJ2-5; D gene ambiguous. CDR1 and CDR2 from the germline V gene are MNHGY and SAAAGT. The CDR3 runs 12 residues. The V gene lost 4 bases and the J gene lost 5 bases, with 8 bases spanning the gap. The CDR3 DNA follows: TGTGCCAGCAGTTCTTCACCGGAGACCCAGTACTTC. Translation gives CASSSSPETQYF.

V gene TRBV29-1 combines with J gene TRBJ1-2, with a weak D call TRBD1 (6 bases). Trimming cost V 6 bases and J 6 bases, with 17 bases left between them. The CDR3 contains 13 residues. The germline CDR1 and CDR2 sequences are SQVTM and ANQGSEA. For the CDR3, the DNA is TGCAGCGTGATACAGGGAACGGGAAATGGCTACACCTTC. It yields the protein CSVIQGTGNGYTF. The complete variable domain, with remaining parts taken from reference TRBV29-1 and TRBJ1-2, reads SAVISQKPSRDICQRGTSLTIQCQVDSQVTMMFWYRQQPGQSLTLIATANQGSEATYESGFVIDKFPISRPNLTFSTLTVSNMSPEDSSIYLCSVIQGTGNGYTFGSGTRLTVV.

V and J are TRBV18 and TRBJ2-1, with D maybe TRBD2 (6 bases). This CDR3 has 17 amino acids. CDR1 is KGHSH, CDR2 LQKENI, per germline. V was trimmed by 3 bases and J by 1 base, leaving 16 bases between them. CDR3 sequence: CASSPGGAEGSYNEQFF. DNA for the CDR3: TGTGCCAGCTCACCCGGAGGAGCGGAGGGGTCCTACAATGAGCAGTTCTTC.

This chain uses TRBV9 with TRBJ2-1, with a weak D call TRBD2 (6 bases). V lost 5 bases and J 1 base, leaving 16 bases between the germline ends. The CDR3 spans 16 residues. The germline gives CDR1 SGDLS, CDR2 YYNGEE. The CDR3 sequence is CASSAMEGKSYNEQFF. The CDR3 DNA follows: TGTGCCAGCAGTGCCATGGAGGGGAAGTCCTACAATGAGCAGTTCTTC.

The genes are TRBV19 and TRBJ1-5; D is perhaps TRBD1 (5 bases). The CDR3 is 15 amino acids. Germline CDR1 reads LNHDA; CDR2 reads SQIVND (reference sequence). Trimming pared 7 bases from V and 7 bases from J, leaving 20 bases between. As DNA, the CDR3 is TGTGCCAGTACACCGGGGACGGGGGGTAGCCAGCCCCAGCATTTT. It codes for CASTPGTGGSQPQHF.

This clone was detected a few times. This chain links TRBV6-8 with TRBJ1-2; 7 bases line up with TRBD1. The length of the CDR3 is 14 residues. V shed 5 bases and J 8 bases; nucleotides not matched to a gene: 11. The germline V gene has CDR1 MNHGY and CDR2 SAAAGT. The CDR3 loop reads CASSRDSNPQGYTF. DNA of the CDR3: TGTGCCAGCAGTCGGGACAGCAACCCGCAGGGCTACACCTTC.

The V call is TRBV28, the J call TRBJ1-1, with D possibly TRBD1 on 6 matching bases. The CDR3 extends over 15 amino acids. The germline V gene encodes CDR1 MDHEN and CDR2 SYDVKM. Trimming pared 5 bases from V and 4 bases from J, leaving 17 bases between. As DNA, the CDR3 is TGTGCCAGCAGTCGCTTGGACGGGGGCGTCACTGAAGCTTTCTTT. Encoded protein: CASSRLDGGVTEAFF.

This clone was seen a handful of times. CDR3 sequence reads: CASSQKGGGNTEAFF. The CDR3 region has the DNA TGTGCCAGCAGTCAAAAGGGAGGAGGTAACACTGAAGCTTTCTTT. The V and J genes are TRBV6-8 and TRBJ1-1; D is undetermined. The V and J ends lost 5 bases and 2 bases respectively, with 15 bases between them. This CDR3 has 15 amino acids. Germline V lookup: CDR1 MNHGY, CDR2 SAAAGT.

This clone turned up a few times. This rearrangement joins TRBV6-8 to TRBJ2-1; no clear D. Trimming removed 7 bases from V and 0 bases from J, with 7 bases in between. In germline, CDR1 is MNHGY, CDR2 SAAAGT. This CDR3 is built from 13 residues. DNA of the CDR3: TGTGCCAGCACGCCGAGCTCCTACAATGAGCAGTTCTTC. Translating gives CASTPSSYNEQFF.

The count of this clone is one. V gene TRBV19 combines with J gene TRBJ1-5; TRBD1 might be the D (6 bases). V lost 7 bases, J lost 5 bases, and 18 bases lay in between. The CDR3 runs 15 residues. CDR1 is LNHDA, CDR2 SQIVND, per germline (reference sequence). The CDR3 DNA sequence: TGTGCCAGTACCCCCGGAATAAGGGGGGATCAGCCCCAGCATTTT. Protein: CASTPGIRGDQPQHF.

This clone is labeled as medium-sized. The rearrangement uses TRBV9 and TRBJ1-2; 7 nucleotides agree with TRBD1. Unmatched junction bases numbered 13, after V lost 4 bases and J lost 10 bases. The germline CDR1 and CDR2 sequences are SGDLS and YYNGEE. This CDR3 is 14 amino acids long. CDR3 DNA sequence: TGTGCCAGCAGCCCTCGGGACAGCTTCGGTCCCTACACCTTC. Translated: CASSPRDSFGPYTF. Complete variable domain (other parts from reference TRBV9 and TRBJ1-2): DSGVTQTPKHLITATGQRVTLRCSPRSGDLSVYWYQQSLDQGLQFLIQYYNGEERAKGNILERFSAQQFPDLHSELNLSSLELGDSALYFCASSPRDSFGPYTFGSGTRLTVV.

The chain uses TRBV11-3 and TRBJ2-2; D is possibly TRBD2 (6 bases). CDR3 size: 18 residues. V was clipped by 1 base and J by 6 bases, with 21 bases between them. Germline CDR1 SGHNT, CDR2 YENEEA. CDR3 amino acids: CASSLVFMGRGGAGELFF. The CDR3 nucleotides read TGTGCCAGCAGCTTAGTCTTTATGGGGCGGGGTGGTGCCGGGGAGCTGTTTTTT. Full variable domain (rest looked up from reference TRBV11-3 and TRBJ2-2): EAGVVQSPRYKIIEKKQPVAFWCNPISGHNTLYWYLQNLGQGPELLIRYENEEAVDDSQLPKDRFSAERLKGVDSTLKIQPAELGDSAVYLCASSLVFMGRGGAGELFFGEGSRLTVL.

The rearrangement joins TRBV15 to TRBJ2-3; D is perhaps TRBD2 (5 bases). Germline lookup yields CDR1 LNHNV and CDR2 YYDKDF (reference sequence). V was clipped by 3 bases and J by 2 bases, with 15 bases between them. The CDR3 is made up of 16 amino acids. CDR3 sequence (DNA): TGTGCCACCAGCAGTCATGGGCTAGCTTCCACAGATACGCAGTATTTT. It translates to CATSSHGLASTDTQYF.

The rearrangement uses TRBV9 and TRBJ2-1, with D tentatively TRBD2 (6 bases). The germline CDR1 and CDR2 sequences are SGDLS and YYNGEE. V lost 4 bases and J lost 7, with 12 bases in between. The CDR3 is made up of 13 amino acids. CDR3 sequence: CASSWERGNEQFF. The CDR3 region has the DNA TGTGCCAGCAGCTGGGAACGGGGGAATGAGCAGTTCTTC.

The CDR3 DNA reads TGTGCCAGCAGCCCAGGGGCCCGGGGGGCCCAGTACTTC. Amino acids: CASSPGARGAQYF. The chain employs TRBV6-8 and TRBJ2-5, with D tentatively TRBD2 (7 bases). Germline lookup yields CDR1 MNHGY and CDR2 SAAAGT. V gave up 6 bases and J gave up 9 bases, with 17 bases separating them. The CDR3 consists of 13 residues.

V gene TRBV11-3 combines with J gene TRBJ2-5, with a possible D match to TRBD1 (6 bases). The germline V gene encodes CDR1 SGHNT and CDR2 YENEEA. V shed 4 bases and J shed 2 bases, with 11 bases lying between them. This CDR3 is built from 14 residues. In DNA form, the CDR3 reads TGTGCCAGCAGCTCGCCGGGACAACAAGAGACCCAGTACTTC. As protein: CASSSPGQQETQYF.